This is a list of T cell receptor beta chains from one sample in a study of cytomegalovirus exposure and HLA in healthy donors. Sequencing was performed with immunoSEQ multiplex PCR; in TCRdb, only in-frame clones are kept and a portion is missing. The sample gives about 100,000 clones, roughly 78% of which show up once; 6% to 9.5% is in the top ten. Sequenced input: PBMCs. The receptors derive from a man aged 25 to 45 in good health and CMV-seronegative. Each CDR3 is given with its conserved first and last residue. D genes are given only for firm matches. Size values are once, few and many counts, or a class for expanded clones, and some rows have none.

v_gene: TRBV19
abundance: -
len: 12
j_gene: TRBJ1-3
d_gene: -
CDR3nt: TGTGCCAGTAGCCTCTCTGGAAACACCATATATTTT
CDR3aa: CASSLSGNTIYF

v_gene: TRBV5-1
abundance: -
len: 16
j_gene: TRBJ2-2
d_gene: -
CDR3nt: TGCGCCAGCAGCTTGTTCGAACAGGGTAACACCGGGGAGCTGTTTTTT
CDR3aa: CASSLFEQGNTGELFF

v_gene: TRBV11-3
abundance: -
len: 15
j_gene: TRBJ2-2
d_gene: TRBD1
CDR3nt: TGTGCCAGCAGCCCCGACAGGGAAGACACCGGGGAGCTGTTTTTT
CDR3aa: CASSPDREDTGELFF

v_gene: TRBV12-5
abundance: -
len: 15
j_gene: TRBJ2-3
d_gene: TRBD1
CDR3nt: TGTGCTAGTGGTTTGTCGACAGGGCGTACAGATACGCAGTATTTT
CDR3aa: CASGLSTGRTDTQYF

v_gene: TRBV4-3
abundance: -
len: 13
j_gene: TRBJ2-1
d_gene: -
CDR3nt: TGCGCCAGCAGCCAAGCTAACCTGGATGAGCAGTTCTTC
CDR3aa: CASSQANLDEQFF

v_gene: TRBV19
abundance: -
len: 17
j_gene: TRBJ1-4
d_gene: -
CDR3nt: TGTGCCAGTAGTGCCTACAGGGATGTAGGAACTAATGAAAAACTGTTTTTT
CDR3aa: CASSAYRDVGTNEKLFF

v_gene: TRBV19
abundance: -
len: 16
j_gene: TRBJ2-7
d_gene: -
CDR3nt: TGTGCCAGTAGTAACGGTTGGAGCCTTAGCCTCTACGAGCAGTACTTC
CDR3aa: CASSNGWSLSLYEQYF

v_gene: TRBV6-5
abundance: -
len: 12
j_gene: TRBJ2-5
d_gene: -
CDR3nt: TGTGCCAGCAGCCCAAGGGGGGAGACCCAGTACTTC
CDR3aa: CASSPRGETQYF

v_gene: TRBV10-2
abundance: -
len: 14
j_gene: TRBJ2-5
d_gene: TRBD1
CDR3nt: TGCGCCAGCAGGTACCAGGGGGCCCAAGAGACCCAGTACTTC
CDR3aa: CASRYQGAQETQYF

v_gene: TRBV28
abundance: -
len: 12
j_gene: TRBJ1-2
d_gene: -
CDR3nt: TGTGCCAGCAGTTTTCGGGGAGGGGGCTACACCTTC
CDR3aa: CASSFRGGGYTF

v_gene: TRBV28
abundance: -
len: 16
j_gene: TRBJ2-2
d_gene: TRBD2
CDR3nt: TGTGCCAGCAGTTTACTAAGCGGGGGGTACACCGGGGAGCTGTTTTTT
CDR3aa: CASSLLSGGYTGELFF

v_gene: TRBV7-9
abundance: few
len: 15
j_gene: TRBJ2-1
d_gene: -
CDR3nt: TGTGCCAGCAGCTTAGCACAGGGAATATACAATGAGCAGTTCTTC
CDR3aa: CASSLAQGIYNEQFF

v_gene: TRBV1
abundance: -
len: 19
j_gene: TRBJ2-7
d_gene: -
CDR3nt: TGCACCAGCAGCCAAGATAAACAGGGCTGTGACTCGAGCTCCTACGAGCAGTACTTC
CDR3aa: CTSSQDKQGCDSSSYEQYF

v_gene: TRBV4-1
abundance: -
len: 16
j_gene: TRBJ2-1
d_gene: -
CDR3nt: TGCGCCAGCAGCCAAGATACAGGTTCCTCCTACAATGAGCAGTTCTTC
CDR3aa: CASSQDTGSSYNEQFF

v_gene: TRBV10-3
abundance: -
len: 13
j_gene: TRBJ2-7
d_gene: -
CDR3nt: TGTGCCATCAGTCCGGACAGCTCCTACGAGCAGTACTTC
CDR3aa: CAISPDSSYEQYF

v_gene: TRBV27
abundance: -
len: 14
j_gene: TRBJ2-7
d_gene: TRBD1
CDR3nt: TGTGCCACCTCCCTGGGACAGGTGTCCTACGAGCAGTACTTC
CDR3aa: CATSLGQVSYEQYF

v_gene: TRBV19
abundance: -
len: 15
j_gene: TRBJ2-3
d_gene: TRBD1
CDR3nt: TGTGCCAGTAGCTGGGGACAGGGGGTAACTGATACGCAGTATTTT
CDR3aa: CASSWGQGVTDTQYF

v_gene: TRBV5-4
abundance: -
len: 15
j_gene: TRBJ1-1
d_gene: TRBD1
CDR3nt: TGTGCCAGCAGCCGTACGACAGGGGGAGCCACTGAAGCTTTCTTT
CDR3aa: CASSRTTGGATEAFF

v_gene: TRBV7-8
abundance: -
len: 14
j_gene: TRBJ1-5
d_gene: -
CDR3nt: TGTGCCAGCAGCTTAGGACGGGTCAATCAGCCCCAGCATTTT
CDR3aa: CASSLGRVNQPQHF

v_gene: TRBV7-2
abundance: -
len: 15
j_gene: TRBJ2-3
d_gene: -
CDR3nt: TGTGCCAGCAGCTTTGGGGGGGCTAGGGAGGATACGCAGTATTTT
CDR3aa: CASSFGGAREDTQYF

v_gene: TRBV7-9
abundance: few
len: 15
j_gene: TRBJ2-7
d_gene: TRBD2
CDR3nt: TGTGCCAGCAGTGGAGCGGGAGGGCCCTACAGGCAGCAGTACTTC
CDR3aa: CASSGAGGPYRQQYF

v_gene: TRBV4-3
abundance: -
len: 15
j_gene: TRBJ1-2
d_gene: -
CDR3nt: TGCGCCAGCAGCCAAGACCGAGACACCTTCTATGGCTACACCTTC
CDR3aa: CASSQDRDTFYGYTF

v_gene: TRBV21-1
abundance: -
len: 15
j_gene: TRBJ1-2
d_gene: -
CDR3nt: TGTGCCATTTACGACAGGTCCTTTGCGGAGTTCGGCTACACCTTC
CDR3aa: CAIYDRSFAEFGYTF

v_gene: TRBV5-1
abundance: -
len: 20
j_gene: TRBJ2-6
d_gene: TRBD1
CDR3nt: TGCGCCAGCAGCTGGGCCTCGGGACAGGGGCGTCCCTCTGGGGCCAACGTCCTGACTTTC
CDR3aa: CASSWASGQGRPSGANVLTF

v_gene: TRBV6-4
abundance: -
len: 15
j_gene: TRBJ2-3
d_gene: TRBD2
CDR3nt: TGTGCCAGCAGTGAACTAGCGGGGGGGCCGGATACGCAGTATTTT
CDR3aa: CASSELAGGPDTQYF

v_gene: TRBV4-1
abundance: -
len: 17
j_gene: TRBJ2-3
d_gene: TRBD1
CDR3nt: TGCGCCAGCAGCCAAGAGTTTTTGGGACAGTTCACAGATACGCAGTATTTT
CDR3aa: CASSQEFLGQFTDTQYF

v_gene: TRBV5-1
abundance: -
len: 16
j_gene: TRBJ1-4
d_gene: TRBD1
CDR3nt: TGCGCCAGCAGCTTACAGGGGGCTACAACTAATGAAAAACTGTTTTTT
CDR3aa: CASSLQGATTNEKLFF

v_gene: TRBV27
abundance: -
len: 15
j_gene: TRBJ2-7
d_gene: -
CDR3nt: TGTGCCAGCAGTTTATCCGGGACATCGGTCGACGAGCAGTACTTC
CDR3aa: CASSLSGTSVDEQYF

v_gene: TRBV27
abundance: -
len: 15
j_gene: TRBJ1-6
d_gene: TRBD1
CDR3nt: TGTGCCAGCAGTCTCGACAGGGTGAATAATTCACCCCTCCACTTT
CDR3aa: CASSLDRVNNSPLHF

v_gene: TRBV15
abundance: -
len: 19
j_gene: TRBJ1-3
d_gene: -
CDR3nt: TGTGCCACCAGCAGAGATCGGGCACAGGGTTGGGGAACTGGAAACACCATATATTTT
CDR3aa: CATSRDRAQGWGTGNTIYF

v_gene: TRBV7-8
abundance: -
len: 14
j_gene: TRBJ1-3
d_gene: -
CDR3nt: TGTGCCAGCAGCTCCGAGGTGCGAGGAAACACCATATATTTT
CDR3aa: CASSSEVRGNTIYF